This is a list of T cell receptor beta chains from one sample in a study of blood T cells in healthy people across ages. TCRdb reprocessed the 5' RACE reads via MiXCR and lists one record per CDR3 protein. The data show roughly 1,500,000 distinct CDR3 sequences, 30% to 40% seen once. The sequencing sample was made of blood. These receptors were collected from a woman aged 25 to 39 in good health. Both conserved end residues are part of each CDR3. A D gene is named only where the DNA matches it firmly. Clone size is stated in some rows and not others, as once, few, many or a class when expanded.

D: NA
V: TRBV27
size: NA
J: TRBJ1-6
DNA: TGTGCCGGCAGTTTGGGTCGATATAATTCACCCCTCCACTTT
CDR3: CAGSLGRYNSPLHF

D: NA
V: TRBV28
size: few
J: TRBJ2-1
DNA: TGTGCCAGCAGTAAGGGCACAGGGTACTACAATGAGCAGTTCTTC
CDR3: CASSKGTGYYNEQFF

D: NA
V: TRBV4-2
size: NA
J: TRBJ1-5
DNA: TGTGCCAGCAGCCCTTTTAGGGGAGAACAGCCCCAGCATTTT
CDR3: CASSPFRGEQPQHF

D: TRBD1
V: TRBV15
size: NA
J: TRBJ2-7
DNA: TGTGCCACCAGCACCCGGACAGGGCCTTTCCACGAGCAGTACTTC
CDR3: CATSTRTGPFHEQYF

D: TRBD1
V: TRBV7-6
size: few
J: TRBJ2-5
DNA: TGTGCCAGCAGCTTAGCCGGGACAGGGCAACAAGAGACCCAGTACTTC
CDR3: CASSLAGTGQQETQYF

D: TRBD2
V: TRBV7-9
size: many
J: TRBJ2-1
DNA: TGTGCCAGCAGCTTCGGGACTACCTACAATGAGCAGTTCTTC
CDR3: CASSFGTTYNEQFF

D: TRBD2
V: TRBV29-1
size: many
J: TRBJ2-7
DNA: TGCAGCGCCCGCGGACTAGCGAGCTACTACGAGCAGTACTTC
CDR3: CSARGLASYYEQYF

D: TRBD2
V: TRBV5-4
size: few
J: TRBJ2-7
DNA: TGTGCCAGCAGCTTCGGGGGGAAGGCTTCCTACGAGCAGTACTTC
CDR3: CASSFGGKASYEQYF

D: TRBD1
V: TRBV24-1
size: once
J: TRBJ1-2
DNA: TGTGCCACCCAGGCAGGGGGCAACTATGGCTACACCTTC
CDR3: CATQAGGNYGYTF

D: NA
V: TRBV13
size: NA
J: TRBJ1-6
DNA: TGTGCCAGCAGCCCCTCAGGGGCCGGAAATTCACCCCTCCACTTT
CDR3: CASSPSGAGNSPLHF

D: NA
V: TRBV7-9
size: once
J: TRBJ2-7
DNA: TGTGCCAGCCGCCGCGCAGGCGATCCCTACGAGCAGTACTTC
CDR3: CASRRAGDPYEQYF

D: TRBD1
V: TRBV27
size: NA
J: TRBJ1-6
DNA: TGTGCCAGCAGTTTTCAGGGGGCATCACCCCTCCACTTT
CDR3: CASSFQGASPLHF

D: NA
V: TRBV14
size: NA
J: TRBJ2-7
DNA: TGTGCCAGCAGCCAAGACGTCTCAGGGACCCTCGAGCAGTACTTC
CDR3: CASSQDVSGTLEQYF

D: TRBD1
V: TRBV29-1
size: few
J: TRBJ1-1
DNA: TGCAGCGTGCGGACAGGGGGGCTGGGCACTGAAGCTTTCTTT
CDR3: CSVRTGGLGTEAFF

D: TRBD2
V: TRBV20-1
size: NA
J: TRBJ2-3
DNA: TGCAGTGCTAGACTCTGGAGCGGGAGGGCCCCAGATACGCAGTATTTT
CDR3: CSARLWSGRAPDTQYF

D: TRBD1
V: TRBV18
size: NA
J: TRBJ2-7
DNA: TGTGCCAGCTCACGACAGGGAACCCTTGGGACCTACGAGCAGTACTTC
CDR3: CASSRQGTLGTYEQYF

D: NA
V: TRBV4-1
size: few
J: TRBJ2-3
DNA: TGCGCCAGCAGCCAAGATATTCAGGAGGGGAGCACAGATACGCAGTATTTT
CDR3: CASSQDIQEGSTDTQYF

D: NA
V: TRBV11-3
size: NA
J: TRBJ2-3
DNA: TGTGCCAGCAGTGGATACCCTAGCACAGATACGCAGTATTTT
CDR3: CASSGYPSTDTQYF

D: NA
V: TRBV28
size: NA
J: TRBJ1-2
DNA: TGTGCCAGCAGCGGAGGGTCTAAGGGCTACACCTTC
CDR3: CASSGGSKGYTF

D: TRBD2
V: TRBV27
size: few
J: TRBJ2-1
DNA: TGTGCCAGCAGTGATAGACTAGCCATTCCCAATGAGCAGTTCTTC
CDR3: CASSDRLAIPNEQFF

D: NA
V: TRBV27
size: few
J: TRBJ2-7
DNA: TGTGCCAGCGGTACGACGGGGTATCTGGGCTACGAGCAGTACTTC
CDR3: CASGTTGYLGYEQYF

D: TRBD1
V: TRBV6-4
size: NA
J: TRBJ1-6
DNA: TGTGCCAGCAGACAAACAGGGGATGATGATTCACCCCTCCACTTT
CDR3: CASRQTGDDDSPLHF

D: TRBD1
V: TRBV7-9
size: few
J: TRBJ1-1
DNA: TGTGCCAGCAGCTCGTCACAGGGGACAGCCACTGAAGCTTTCTTT
CDR3: CASSSSQGTATEAFF

D: TRBD2
V: TRBV27
size: NA
J: TRBJ2-1
DNA: TGTGCCAGCAGTCTTGACCCTAGCGGTTCCTACAATGAGCAGTTCTTC
CDR3: CASSLDPSGSYNEQFF

D: NA
V: TRBV20-1
size: few
J: TRBJ1-2
DNA: TGCAGTGCTACCGGGACAACTTATGGCTACACCTTC
CDR3: CSATGTTYGYTF

D: NA
V: TRBV5-5
size: NA
J: TRBJ1-2
DNA: TGTGCCAGCAGCGCGGATGGTGTAGGGGCTAACTATGGCTACACCTTC
CDR3: CASSADGVGANYGYTF

D: NA
V: TRBV4-1
size: NA
J: TRBJ1-5
DNA: TGCGCCAGCAGCCAAGATCAGGAAATCCAGCCCCAGCATTTT
CDR3: CASSQDQEIQPQHF

D: NA
V: TRBV27
size: NA
J: TRBJ2-3
DNA: TGTGCCAGCAGTTTGGGAGCGAGAGATACGCAGTATTTT
CDR3: CASSLGARDTQYF

D: TRBD1
V: TRBV29-1
size: many
J: TRBJ1-2
DNA: TGCAGCGTTGGAGGGGGCGGGGTCGACTATGGCTACACCTTC
CDR3: CSVGGGGVDYGYTF

D: TRBD2
V: TRBV2
size: NA
J: TRBJ2-3
DNA: TGTGCCAGCAGTGAATCTGCTAGCGGGAGTGGTAATACGCAGTATTTT
CDR3: CASSESASGSGNTQYF

D: TRBD1
V: TRBV3-1
size: NA
J: TRBJ2-5
DNA: TGTGCCAGAAGGGACAGGGGGCAAAGGGGGACCCAGTACTTC
CDR3: CARRDRGQRGTQYF

D: NA
V: TRBV7-3
size: few
J: TRBJ2-3
DNA: TGTGCCAGCAGCAAAATAGCGGCCGGGAGCACAGATACGCAGTATTTT
CDR3: CASSKIAAGSTDTQYF

D: NA
V: TRBV27
size: few
J: TRBJ2-7
DNA: TGTGCCAGCAGTTCGGACGGGGCGAGCTACGAGCAGTACTTC
CDR3: CASSSDGASYEQYF

D: NA
V: TRBV28
size: NA
J: TRBJ2-5
DNA: TGTGCCAGCAGTTTTCGGGGAAACCAAGAGACCCAGTACTTC
CDR3: CASSFRGNQETQYF

D: NA
V: TRBV11-2
size: NA
J: TRBJ2-1
DNA: TGTGCCAGCAGCTTAGGACTAGTCACCTTCAATGAACAGTTCTTC
CDR3: CASSLGLVTFNEQFF

D: NA
V: TRBV15
size: few
J: TRBJ2-7
DNA: TGTGCCACCAGCAGAGGGGGAGGCTTCTACGAGCAGTACTTC
CDR3: CATSRGGGFYEQYF

D: NA
V: TRBV21-1
size: NA
J: TRBJ2-7
DNA: TGTGCCAGCAGCAACGTCCGGGCGGGAGGCGACATGGGGGTCTGCGAGCAGTACTTC
CDR3: CASSNVRAGGDMGVCEQYF

D: TRBD2
V: TRBV29-1
size: many
J: TRBJ2-7
DNA: TGCAGCGTCCAGGGACTAGCGGGGATTAGCGAGCAGTACTTC
CDR3: CSVQGLAGISEQYF

D: TRBD1
V: TRBV9
size: few
J: TRBJ2-4
DNA: TGTGCCAGCAGCGTAGTCAGGGGGATGAACATTCAGTACTTC
CDR3: CASSVVRGMNIQYF

D: NA
V: TRBV6-1
size: NA
J: TRBJ2-3
DNA: TGTGCCAGCAGTGGGGGTCGGAACTTAATGCGGGCAGATACGCAGTATTTT
CDR3: CASSGGRNLMRADTQYF

D: TRBD1
V: TRBV2
size: NA
J: TRBJ2-3
DNA: TGTGCCAGCAGCGAGGACAGGTACACAGATACGCAGTATTTT
CDR3: CASSEDRYTDTQYF

D: NA
V: TRBV27
size: NA
J: TRBJ1-4
DNA: TGTGCCGGCAGTTTCGGACGCGGAGAAAAACTGTTTTTT
CDR3: CAGSFGRGEKLFF

D: TRBD2
V: TRBV7-2
size: many
J: TRBJ2-7
DNA: TGTGCCAGCAGCTTAGTAGCGGGCCCCTACGAGCAGTACTTC
CDR3: CASSLVAGPYEQYF

D: NA
V: TRBV6-6
size: NA
J: TRBJ1-3
DNA: TGTGCCAGCAGTATGACCCTTAGCTCTGGAAACACCATATATTTT
CDR3: CASSMTLSSGNTIYF

D: TRBD2
V: TRBV5-1
size: NA
J: TRBJ2-3
DNA: TGCGCCAGCAGCAAGGGACTAGCGGGGGCCCCGGTGGGAAATACGCAGTATTTT
CDR3: CASSKGLAGAPVGNTQYF

D: NA
V: TRBV20-1
size: NA
J: TRBJ1-5
DNA: TGCAGTGCCCCTTCTCAGGGATATAGCAATCAGCCCCAGCATTTT
CDR3: CSAPSQGYSNQPQHF

D: NA
V: TRBV5-1
size: NA
J: TRBJ2-3
DNA: TGCGCCAGCAGCTTGGCCCAAGACTCGACTAATACGCAGTATTTT
CDR3: CASSLAQDSTNTQYF

D: NA
V: TRBV6-2/TRBV6-3
size: many
J: TRBJ2-1
DNA: TGTGCCAGCGGGCAAGGGCCCAATGAGCAGTTCTTC
CDR3: CASGQGPNEQFF

D: NA
V: TRBV20-1
size: NA
J: TRBJ2-7
DNA: TGCAGTGCTAGACCGTGGACAGCAGGTATCTACGAGCAGTACTTC
CDR3: CSARPWTAGIYEQYF

D: NA
V: TRBV15
size: NA
J: TRBJ2-1
DNA: TGTGCCACCAGCAGAGTGAATAGGGGACACAATGAGCAGTTCTTC
CDR3: CATSRVNRGHNEQFF